This entry lists 20 T cell receptor beta chains sequenced from one sample in a study of blood T cells in healthy people across ages. Alongside a J-beta primer mix, a sample-barcoded 5' primer served in a second PCR lasting about 7 to 12 cycles. TCRdb re-analysed the 5' RACE reads in MiXCR, keeping a single row per CDR3 protein. The table records hundreds of thousands of distinct CDR3 sequences, 32% of them present only once. The sample was blood. The receptors stem from an elderly woman in good health.

This clonotype has a single count. V is TRBV11-2 and J is TRBJ2-4, with D tentatively TRBD2 (6 bases). The CDR3 is 14 residues long. The germline CDR1 and CDR2 sequences are SGHAT and FQNNGV. V dropped 1 base and J dropped 5 bases, with 9 bases sitting between them. Here the CDR3 reads CASSLGGIENIQYF. The CDR3 region has the DNA TGTGCCAGCAGCTTAGGCGGGATCGAAAACATTCAGTACTTC.

This clonotype appeared many times. The rearrangement joins TRBV7-8 to TRBJ2-3; TRBD2 matches at 13 bases. With V trimmed by 5 bases and J by 4 bases, 6 bases remained unmatched. This CDR3 is 16 amino acids long. The germline CDR1 and CDR2 sequences are SGHVS and FQNEAQ. CDR3: CASSVWTSGGPDTQYF. Here the CDR3 DNA reads TGTGCCAGCAGCGTCTGGACTAGCGGGGGTCCAGATACGCAGTATTTT.

This clonotype was observed a few times. J is TRBJ1-1 and V is TRBV20-1; 8 positions match TRBD1. CDR1 is DFQATT, CDR2 SNEGSKA, per germline (reference sequence). CDR3 length: 12 amino acids. V lost 6 bases to trimming and J lost 4 bases; unmatched junction nucleotides: 4. CDR3 sequence: CSATDRATEAFF. As DNA, the CDR3 is TGCAGTGCAACGGACAGGGCCACTGAAGCTTTCTTT.

This clonotype turned up a few times. The rearrangement joins TRBV4-3 to TRBJ2-1; no clear D gene. The V gene lost 0 bases and the J gene lost 3 bases, with 9 bases spanning the gap. Germline V gene sequence: CDR1 LGHNA, CDR2 YSLEER. The CDR3 covers 15 residues. The CDR3 protein is CASSQEFAGYNEQFF. The CDR3, as DNA: TGCGCCAGCAGCCAAGAATTTGCAGGCTACAATGAGCAGTTCTTC.

J is TRBJ1-2 and V is TRBV11-2; TRBD1 is a possible D gene (5 bases). The V end was cut by 4 bases, the J end by 5 bases, with 14 bases between. The length of the CDR3 is 14 residues. Germline V gives CDR1 SGHAT, CDR2 FQNNGV. CDR3 residues: CASSWSGTAYGYTF. In DNA form, the CDR3 reads TGTGCCAGCAGCTGGAGTGGGACCGCTTATGGCTACACCTTC.

This clonotype was counted a single time. Relative to the germline gene, one junction end is altered; a read error may explain this. The chain has TRBV7-8 and TRBJ1-2, with a tentative D call TRBD1 (5 bases). Germline V gives CDR1 SGHVS, CDR2 FQNEAQ. The CDR3 runs 13 residues. CDR3 protein: CAGSPGVNYGYTF. For the CDR3, the DNA is TGTGCCGGCAGTCCGGGGGTTAACTATGGCTACACCTTC.

This clonotype appeared once. At one boundary the junction diverges from the germline segment, which might be a read error. The chain couples TRBV3-1 to TRBJ2-7; D is perhaps TRBD2 (6 bases). The J call is doubtful: the DNA matches TRBJ2-5 better. Germline CDR1 is LGHDT and CDR2 is YNNKEL (reference sequence). This CDR3 comprises 16 residues. CDR3 sequence (DNA): TGTGTCAGCAGTCATACTCCGGGGCAGCGGGTGGAGACCCAGTACTTC. Its translation is CVSSHTPGQRVETQYF.

This clonotype occurred many times. CDR3 bases: TGTGCCATCAGTTCACTCCGGGACGGCTACGAGCAGTACTTC. This gives the protein CAISSLRDGYEQYF. The chain uses TRBV10-3 and TRBJ2-7, with D perhaps assigned TRBD1 or TRBD2 (5 bases each). Trimming stripped 5 bases from V and 3 bases from J, with 14 bases between. CDR1 and CDR2 from the germline V gene are ENHRY and SYGVKD. The CDR3 length is 14 residues.

This clonotype was recorded a few times. V usage is TRBV12-3 or TRBV12-4 and J usage is TRBJ1-5, with a tentative D call TRBD1 (5 bases). This CDR3 has 18 residues. The V end lost 1 base, the J end lost 0 bases, and 16 bases lay between the germline ends. In DNA form, the CDR3 reads TGTGCCAGCAGTTTAGGGCAGGCCCGGGGGGGTAGCAATCAGCCCCAGCATTTT. Its translation is CASSLGQARGGSNQPQHF.

This clonotype was found many times. V usage is TRBV5-1 and J usage is TRBJ1-1, with 7 bases fitting TRBD1. Germline loops: CDR1 SGHRS, CDR2 YFSETQ. The CDR3 contains 13 residues. V lost 5 bases and J lost 4; bases outside the gene matches: 5. CDR3 sequence reads: CASRLAGGTEAFF. The CDR3 bases are TGCGCCAGCAGGCTGGCAGGGGGCACTGAAGCTTTCTTT.

Only a few counts were recorded for this clonotype. A much bigger clone sits one base away, suggesting this may be a read error. The chain is built from TRBV4-2 and TRBJ2-3; 10 bases fit TRBD1. Germline V lookup: CDR1 LGHNA, CDR2 YNFKEQ. There are 16 residues in the CDR3. Trimming cost V 1 base and J 4 bases; bases outside gene matches: 5. The CDR3: CASSQGQGASADTQYF. Written as DNA, the CDR3 is TGTGCCAGCAGCCAAGGACAGGGGGCGAGCGCAGATACGCAGTATTTT.

This chain uses TRBV12-3 or TRBV12-4 with TRBJ2-5; D might be TRBD1 (6 bases). Trimming pared 7 bases from V and 1 base from J, leaving 16 bases between. CDR3 size: 15 residues. CDR3 DNA: TGTGCCAGCAAGCCCCCCGGACAGAGCCAAGAGACCCAGTACTTC. Translating gives CASKPPGQSQETQYF.

This clonotype has a count of ten or more. J is TRBJ1-6 and V is TRBV28; D is unclear. This CDR3 comprises 12 residues. In germline, CDR1 is MDHEN, CDR2 SYDVKM. Written as DNA, the CDR3 is TGTGCGGCGTTTGCCGTGGGATCACCCCTCCACTTT. Its protein product is CAAFAVGSPLHF.

This clonotype is a singleton in its sample. The CDR3 DNA reads TGCAGTGCTAGGACAGGGAAGAACACTGAAGCTTTCTTT. It encodes CSARTGKNTEAFF. The chain carries TRBV20-1 and TRBJ1-1; 7 bases align to TRBD1. From germline, CDR1 is DFQATT and CDR2 SNEGSKA (reference sequence). V was pared by 3 bases and J by 1 base, with 2 bases of the junction left unmatched. The CDR3 extends over 13 amino acids.

The chain links TRBV19 to TRBJ1-1; the match to TRBD1 covers 8 bases. The CDR3 runs to 13 residues. After removal of 9 bases from V and 4 bases from J, the junction contained 7 bases not matched to a gene. Germline assignment: CDR1 LNHDA and CDR2 SQIVND (reference sequence). The CDR3 sequence: CASTTGGGTEAFF. In nucleotides, the CDR3 is TGTGCCAGCACAACAGGGGGAGGCACTGAAGCTTTCTTT.

The chain couples TRBV5-5 to TRBJ2-5; D perhaps matches TRBD1 (6 bases). The CDR3 loop spans 14 amino acids. With 7 bases removed from V and 1 base from J, the gap between germline ends came to 14 bases. Germline CDR1 reads SGHKS; CDR2 reads YYEKEE (reference sequence). DNA of the CDR3: TGTGCCAGCGGGTTAGGGACAAGCCAAGAGACCCAGTACTTC. Translated, it gives CASGLGTSQETQYF.

There are a few counts of this clonotype. Being one base from a much bigger clone, this may be a read error. The chain uses TRBV7-3 and TRBJ2-7; D is unclear. The CDR3 runs to 14 residues. The germline CDR1 and CDR2 sequences are SGHTA and FQGTGA. The ends were cut back, 2 bases at V and 7 bases at J, with 15 bases in the middle. CDR3 sequence (DNA): TGTGCCAGCAGCTTATTGGGTCGGGTGGATGAGCAGTACTTC. Translation: CASSLLGRVDEQYF.

This clonotype has a handful of counts. The chain joins TRBV6-5 to TRBJ2-6; 11 nucleotides align to TRBD1. Per germline, CDR1 MNHEY and CDR2 SVGAGI. The V and J ends lost 2 bases and 0 bases, in that order; junction bases with no gene match: 0. This CDR3 comprises 17 residues. CDR3 nucleotides: TGTGCCAGCAGTTACGGGACAGGGGGCTCTGGGGCCAACGTCCTGACTTTC. It is translated as CASSYGTGGSGANVLTF.

This clonotype came up many times. The chain links TRBV5-1 to TRBJ1-6, with D hard to call. The ends were cut back, 2 bases at V and 5 bases at J, with 11 bases in the middle. This CDR3 spans 15 amino acids. Germline CDR1 SGHRS, CDR2 YFSETQ. Here the CDR3 DNA reads TGCGCCAGCAGCTTCGAGGGCGACAATAATTCACCCCTCCACTTT. It specifies CASSFEGDNNSPLHF.

The CDR3 spells CASSYTGGNEQFF. The CDR3 nucleotides read TGTGCCAGCAGTTACACCGGGGGCAATGAGCAGTTCTTC. The V call is TRBV27, the J call TRBJ2-1; D is perhaps TRBD2 (6 bases). Trimming left V 4 bases short and J 6 bases short, with 10 bases between. The CDR3 consists of 13 residues. Germline V gene data show CDR1 as MNHEY and CDR2 as SMNVEV (reference sequence).